These 14 T cell receptor beta chains originate from one sample sequenced in a study of blood T cell repertoires in COVID-19. Libraries were prepared by immunoSEQ multiplex PCR; TCRdb keeps only in-frame clonotypes and omits some of them. The data show about 370,000 clones, 80% to 90% seen once. Sequenced: PBMCs or T cells enriched from blood (not recorded which). The receptors shown here come from a man between 18 and 29 years old who had recovered from COVID-19.

This CDR3 is CASSILTSGGAYEQFF. The DNA for the CDR3 is TGTGCCAGTAGTATCCTGACTAGCGGGGGGGCCTATGAGCAGTTCTTC. V is TRBV19 and J is TRBJ2-1; TRBD2 aligns across 14 bases. Germline CDR1 is LNHDA and CDR2 is SQIVND (reference sequence). After removal of 3 bases from V and 8 bases from J, the junction contained 6 bases not matched to a gene. The CDR3 extends over 16 amino acids. Full variable domain (rest looked up from reference TRBV19 and TRBJ2-1): DGGITQSPKYLFRKEGQNVTLSCEQNLNHDAMYWYRQDPGQGLRLIYYSQIVNDFQKGDIAEGYSVSREKKESFPLTVTSAQKNPTAFYLCASSILTSGGAYEQFFGPGTRLTVL.

This sequence joins TRBV5-1 and TRBJ1-2; D may be TRBD1 (5 bases). Germline CDR1 SGHRS, CDR2 YFSETQ. The CDR3 length is 14 residues. V was cut by 1 base and J by 7 bases, with 14 bases left in between. The CDR3 region is CASSLQGISGGYTF. The CDR3 nucleotides read TGCGCCAGCAGCTTGCAGGGAATCTCGGGTGGCTACACCTTC.

The chain has TRBV4-1 and TRBJ1-2, with 8 bases fitting TRBD1. The J segment lost 7 bases and the V segment lost 4 bases, leaving 11 bases of the junction unmatched. Germline CDR1 MGHRA, CDR2 YSYEKL. The CDR3 loop spans 15 amino acids. This CDR3 reads CASSPYQDREGGYTF. Written as DNA, the CDR3 is TGCGCCAGCAGCCCCTACCAGGACAGGGAAGGTGGCTACACCTTC.

The CDR3 DNA reads TGTGCCAGCAGCGTAGCCAGGGGGCTGGGCACCGGGGAGCTGTTTTTT. It is translated as CASSVARGLGTGELFF. This chain links TRBV9 with TRBJ2-2; 8 bases line up with TRBD1. The germline gives CDR1 SGDLS, CDR2 YYNGEE. The CDR3 consists of 16 residues. V dropped 0 bases and J dropped 4; count of bases not matched to a gene: 5.

The CDR3 sequence is CASSPRLLAGPGETQYF. CDR3 coding DNA: TGTGCCAGCAGCCCGAGGTTACTAGCGGGGCCGGGGGAGACCCAGTACTTC. This chain uses TRBV5-8 with TRBJ2-5, with 10 bases lining up with TRBD2. The V segment lost 4 bases and the J segment 5 bases; nucleotides outside the gene matches: 14. The CDR3 consists of 17 residues. CDR1 is SGHTS and CDR2 is YDEGEE in the germline V gene.

V gene TRBV10-3 combines with J gene TRBJ1-3; unclear D gene. The length of the CDR3 is 15 residues. Germline loops: CDR1 ENHRY, CDR2 SYGVKD. V was cut by 6 bases and J by 2 bases, with 14 bases left in between. CDR3 coding DNA: TGTGCCATCAGACCGGGAGACTTCGCTGGAAACACCATATATTTT. This encodes CAIRPGDFAGNTIYF.

This chain links TRBV11-3 with TRBJ2-2; TRBD1 aligns across 9 bases. The V gene's germline CDR1 is SGHNT and CDR2 YENEEA. V lost 3 bases and J lost 0; bases outside the gene matches: 2. The CDR3 has 16 amino acids. CDR3 protein: CASSFRQGANTGELFF. CDR3 sequence (DNA): TGTGCCAGCAGCTTCCGACAGGGGGCGAACACCGGGGAGCTGTTTTTT.

The chain has TRBV27 and TRBJ1-4; possibly TRBD1 for D (6 bases). The V end lost 4 bases, the J end lost 7 bases, and 10 bases lay between the germline ends. Germline V lookup: CDR1 MNHEY, CDR2 SMNVEV (reference sequence). The CDR3 contains 13 residues. The CDR3 loop is CASSWTVREKLFF. In DNA, the CDR3 is TGTGCCAGCAGTTGGACAGTACGTGAAAAACTGTTTTTT. Looking up the rest from reference TRBV27 and TRBJ1-4 gives the full variable domain: EAQVTQNPRYLITVTGKKLTVTCSQNMNHEYMSWYRQDPGLGLRQIYYSMNVEVTDKGDVPEGYKVSRKEKRNFPLILESPSPNQTSLYFCASSWTVREKLFFGSGTQLSVL.

The chain combines TRBV27 with TRBJ1-2, with TRBD1 matching 11 bases. CDR1 and CDR2 (germline): MNHEY, SMNVEV (reference sequence). Trimming at V came to 6 bases and at J to 4 bases, leaving 7 bases not matched to a gene. The CDR3 totals 15 residues. CDR3 DNA: TGTGCCAGCAGCTCCCCCGGGACAGGGGGCTATGGCTACACCTTC. Translation: CASSSPGTGGYGYTF.

Only one count was recorded for this clone. The J gene is TRBJ1-1, the V gene TRBV7-8; D perhaps matches TRBD1 (5 bases). Trimming took off 6 bases at V and 0 bases at J, with 8 bases between the two ends. This CDR3 contains 13 residues. The germline V gene encodes CDR1 SGHVS and CDR2 FQNEAQ. CDR3 in amino acids: CASRLRVNTEAFF. The CDR3 DNA reads as TGTGCCAGCAGACTCAGGGTGAACACTGAAGCTTTCTTT.

The rearrangement links TRBV4-1 to TRBJ1-5; no firm D call. Germline values: CDR1 MGHRA, CDR2 YSYEKL. V shed 1 base and J shed 0 bases, with 13 bases lying between them. This CDR3 comprises 17 residues. In nucleotides, the CDR3 is TGCGCCAGCAGCCAAGGGAGATACGGGGTTAGCAATCAGCCCCAGCATTTT. Translation: CASSQGRYGVSNQPQHF.

V gene TRBV27 combines with J gene TRBJ2-7; 9 bases are shared with TRBD1. The CDR3 loop spans 15 amino acids. From germline, CDR1 is MNHEY and CDR2 SMNVEV (reference sequence). Germline trimming cut 5 bases from V and 5 bases from J; bases unmatched to any gene: 10. CDR3 nucleotide sequence: TGTGCCAGCAGTGGTACAGGGGGCTTTTCCCACGAGCAGTACTTC. This translates into CASSGTGGFSHEQYF.

The rearrangement links TRBV27 to TRBJ1-3; D may be TRBD1 (5 bases). CDR3 length: 17 amino acids. Trimming shortened V by 5 bases and J by 4 bases, and 21 bases separated the two germline ends. Germline V CDR1 and CDR2: MNHEY, SMNVEV (reference sequence). CDR3 sequence: CASSPLAAGSTGNTIYF. As DNA, the CDR3 is TGTGCCAGCAGTCCTCTCGCGGCAGGGTCAACGGGAAACACCATATATTTT.

V is TRBV10-3 and J is TRBJ2-5; 9 nucleotides align to TRBD1. V was pared by 6 bases and J by 6 bases, with 8 bases of the junction left unmatched. Germline lookup yields CDR1 ENHRY and CDR2 SYGVKD. The CDR3 sequence is 14 residues long. CDR3: CAIRADRGGQTQYF. The CDR3 DNA reads as TGTGCCATCAGAGCGGACAGGGGAGGGCAGACCCAGTACTTC.